This T cell receptor (beta chain) was found in a study of blood T cell repertoires in COVID-19 (dated by TCRdb to the early 2020s). Looking at the study overall: Samples from collaborators originated in the United States, Italy and Spain and spanned both the acute and convalescent phases of COVID-19. The prospective study material was composed of cDNA or gDNA derived from T cells, B-cell-depleted T cells, or PBMCs. Subjects who had been exposed to COVID-19, were actively infected with it, or had recovered from it provided the deeply sampled blood TCRbeta repertoires that made up the dataset. Where available, HLA class I and class II types were obtained from metadata supplied by the sample provider rather than from assay-based typing. Samples came from the ongoing ImmuneRACE study (first 160 participants) plus 1,254 subjects from 6 global collaborators. Nearly every sample came with metadata listing a de-identified subject ID, COVID-19 status, age in years and sex. The repertoires were released in a freely available public database intended as a resource for research on the immune response to SARS-CoV-2.

Here is what the overall study found, with its caveats: The amount of clinical and demographic metadata varied by source and participant and was provided uncurated.

On this clone: There is no known antigen for this receptor. Base-call qualities are not available, and no considerably larger clone is one nucleotide away.

Based on the germline V gene, the CDR1 and CDR2 sequences are MDHEN and SYDVKM. The CDR3 starts with the cysteine, ends with the phenylalanine, and has 15 residues. The read is trimmed to its CDR3 DNA, 45 bases read in frame from base 1. The germline V and J ends show losses of 5 bases and 8 bases respectively, and no gene match explains 13 bases of the junction. Participants in the prospective study were aged roughly 18 to 95 years, lived in 24 United States geographic areas, and enrolled through a virtual design. To assign participants to cohorts, the prospective study relied on clinical history that participants themselves reported in a screening survey and a study questionnaire. For ImmuneRACE Cohort 3, a participant was defined as recovered based on two consecutive negative NP/OP PCR tests, clearance by a healthcare professional, or resolution of symptoms. Each participant in the prospective study had whole blood, serum and a nasopharyngeal or oropharyngeal swab collected by mobile phlebotomists. Participants in the prospective study had the option to provide additional blood draws and questionnaires over a roughly 2-month period. Blood samples from the prospective study were shipped frozen or at room temperature prior to DNA extraction.

TCRbeta CDR3 regions were amplified from genomic DNA using the immunoSEQ Assay, a bias-controlled multiplex PCR. In the original analysis: Within the assay, amplification of reference gene primers was used to estimate how many nucleated cells each sample contained. To quantify the absolute abundance of each unique TCRbeta CDR3 rearrangement, sequence reads were collapsed and filtered. For each sample, productive Simpson clonality was calculated as the square root of Simpson's diversity index across productive rearrangements. The clones in this table, taken by TCRdb from immuneACCESS, are in-frame only. Not every clone is retained; where verified, under half of the shortfall comes from an unresolved V gene, and the cause of the rest is unknown. V and J calls and clone size follow that table, whereas D and trimming were derived from the DNA. The sample profile shows about 390,000 clones; about 83% of them were found once. Of the sample, 10% falls within the top ten clones.

Sequencing was done on a sample of PBMCs or T cells enriched from blood (not recorded which). The sequence links TRBV28 to TRBJ1-2, with 8 bases in between that match TRBD1. This sequence originates from a woman aged 45-65 years who had recovered from COVID-19. The nucleotide sequence reads TGTGCCAGCAGTGGAGGCGGACAGGGATTTATCGGCTACACCTTC. Translated, this gives CASSGGGQGFIGYTF.